This T cell receptor (beta chain) appears in the sequencing data of a study of cytomegalovirus exposure and HLA in healthy donors. Points from the study as a whole: Later analysis suggested links between common viral pathogens and several top significant clusters. Highly shared sequence variants in one cluster were likely a sequencing artifact. Researchers reported from a later analysis that most CMV-associated TCR beta chains appeared HLA-restricted.

CDR1 is LGHNA and CDR2 is YNFKEQ in the germline V gene. The V end lost 0 bases, the J end lost 4 bases, and 6 bases lay between the germline ends. The CDR3 is 13 amino acids. Details on this clone: What it binds is unknown.

The PCR had 60 Vbeta and 13 Jbeta primers. Assay: immunoSEQ multiplex PCR; the TCRdb copy retains only in-frame clones and omits some. This repertoire includes about 51,000 clones. J is TRBJ1-1 and V is TRBV4-2; maybe TRBD1 (5 bases). The source of this sequence is a female donor in good health and CMV-seronegative. What was sequenced was PBMCs. CDR3: CASSQDQGTEAFF. The DNA for the CDR3 is TGTGCCAGCAGCCAAGACCAGGGCACTGAAGCTTTCTTT.